This T cell receptor (beta chain) originates from a study of T cells in Graves' hyperthyroidism and ophthalmopathy. General observations from the study: Stable hyperthyroidism was separated from ophthalmopathy by a model based on 13 V-J features.

The V gene lost 5 bases and the J gene lost 6 bases, with 16 bases spanning the gap. The CDR3 loop spans 14 amino acids. CDR1 is SEHNR and CDR2 is FQNEAQ in the germline V gene (reference sequence). RNA transcripts yielded amplified TCR beta CDR3 regions. HTBI primers were used for first-round RT-PCR of the TCR CDR3. From the multiplex PCR reads, TCRdb called clonotypes with MiXCR, one entry per CDR3 protein. In the table there are more than 550,000 distinct CDR3 sequences, about 45% of which are singletons. This clonotype has ten or more counts. Antigen specificity is unknown. This sequence joins TRBV7-9 and TRBJ1-2; maybe TRBD1 (6 bases). The sample comprised peripheral blood or thyroid tissue (not recorded which). The clonotype was recovered from an adult man with Graves' disease, either hyperthyroidism or ophthalmopathy (not recorded which). Written as DNA, the CDR3 is TGTGCCAGCAGCACGGGACAAGGGATACATGGCTACACCTTC. Amino acid sequence: CASSTGQGIHGYTF.